Below, 27 T cell receptor beta chains from the same sample are listed, as sequenced in a study of CD8 T cells in ankylosing spondylitis. These receptors' targets are unknown. General study points: Apparently characteristic of ankylosing spondylitis blood was a TCR beta motif (eight highly homologous variants).

TCRdb independently ran MiXCR on the 5' RACE reads; one entry per CDR3 protein. The data hold roughly 370,000 distinct CDR3 sequences, with more than 20% observed a single time. The material sequenced was blood, either unsorted or a sorted T cell fraction (not recorded which). The receptors come from a male donor with ankylosing spondylitis.

V gene TRBV18 combines with J gene TRBJ1-5; no clear D gene. The germline gives CDR1 KGHSH, CDR2 LQKENI. This CDR3 is built from 16 residues. With 1 base removed from V and 0 bases from J, the gap between germline ends came to 10 bases. This CDR3 is CASSPQVQVSNQPQHF. CDR3 coding DNA: TGTGCCAGCTCACCACAGGTCCAGGTTAGCAATCAGCCCCAGCATTTT.

This chain joins TRBV12-3 or TRBV12-4 and TRBJ2-1; D is uncertain. The CDR3 has 12 amino acids. The germline V and J ends were trimmed by 4 bases and 7 bases, with 8 bases remaining between them. The CDR3 spells CASSSFGNEQFF. CDR3 coding DNA: TGTGCCAGCAGTTCGTTCGGGAATGAGCAGTTCTTC.

The table lists this clonotype with a few counts. V is TRBV20-1 and J is TRBJ1-6; TRBD1 might be the D (5 bases). V was clipped by 1 base and J by 6 bases, with 16 bases between them. The CDR3 extends over 16 amino acids. CDR1 is DFQATT and CDR2 is SNEGSKA in the germline V gene (reference sequence). The CDR3 DNA reads as TGCAGTGCTAGAGCGGGACCCCGGATTGGTAATTCACCCCTCCACTTT. Its protein is CSARAGPRIGNSPLHF.

This clonotype was seen more than once but under ten times. The rearrangement links TRBV12-3 or TRBV12-4 to TRBJ2-1; TRBD1 matches at 8 bases. CDR3 length: 15 amino acids. The junction had 7 bases not matched to a gene; V was cut back by 5 bases and J by 4 bases. DNA for the CDR3: TGTGCCAGCAGTCCTCCGGGACAGGATTACAATGAGCAGTTCTTC. Its translation is CASSPPGQDYNEQFF.

The rearrangement links TRBV29-1 to TRBJ2-3; TRBD2 is a possible D gene (5 bases). The V end lost 1 base, the J end lost 2 bases, and 10 bases lay between the germline ends. Germline values: CDR1 SQVTM, CDR2 ANQGSEA. This CDR3 has 14 residues. Here the CDR3 reads CSVEGLLATDTQYF. The CDR3 bases are TGCAGCGTTGAAGGTCTCCTAGCCACAGATACGCAGTATTTT.

This clonotype was counted ten times or more. The chain is built from TRBV29-1 and TRBJ1-2, with D possibly matching TRBD1 (6 bases). Per the germline V gene, CDR1 is SQVTM and CDR2 is ANQGSEA. V was shortened by 0 bases and J by 8 bases, with 16 bases between the two germline ends. The CDR3 is 14 amino acids. CDR3 in DNA: TGCAGCGTTGAAGATGGAGGGGTGAGGGGGGGCTACACCTTC. Its protein is CSVEDGGVRGGYTF.

Only a few counts were recorded for this clonotype. This chain uses TRBV29-1 with TRBJ1-2; D may be TRBD1 (6 bases). This CDR3 is 13 amino acids long. V was trimmed by 7 bases and J by 8 bases, leaving 20 bases between them. Germline V gene data show CDR1 as SQVTM and CDR2 as ANQGSEA. CDR3 coding DNA: TGCAGCGGCCGAATCGGGGGCTGGGTCGGCTACACCTTC. As protein: CSGRIGGWVGYTF.

This chain links TRBV11-3 with TRBJ2-7; TRBD2 matches at 14 bases. Germline V gene lookup returns CDR1 SGHNT and CDR2 YENEEA. This CDR3 has 14 amino acids. The J segment lost 6 bases and the V segment lost 8 bases, leaving 6 bases of the junction unmatched. The CDR3 sequence is CASGGLAGGSEQYF. DNA for the CDR3: TGTGCCAGCGGCGGACTAGCGGGAGGTTCCGAGCAGTACTTC. The variable domain in full, with the rest retrieved from reference TRBV11-3 and TRBJ2-7, is EAGVVQSPRYKIIEKKQPVAFWCNPISGHNTLYWYLQNLGQGPELLIRYENEEAVDDSQLPKDRFSAERLKGVDSTLKIQPAELGDSAVYLCASGGLAGGSEQYFGPGTRLTVT.

This clonotype was detected many times. V gene TRBV7-2 combines with J gene TRBJ2-1; D gene uncertain. Germline loops: CDR1 SGHTA, CDR2 FQGNSA. V was shortened by 5 bases and J by 2 bases, with 7 bases between the two germline ends. The CDR3 spans 13 residues. The DNA for the CDR3 is TGTGCCAGCAGCCCCACTACCTACAATGAGCAGTTCTTC. It encodes CASSPTTYNEQFF.

This clonotype has a handful of counts. The V call is TRBV3-1, the J call TRBJ2-7; D uncertain. CDR3 length: 14 amino acids. The V end was cut by 0 bases, the J end by 2 bases, with 8 bases between. The germline CDR1 and CDR2 sequences are LGHDT and YNNKEL (reference sequence). The CDR3 loop reads CASSQESPAYEQYF. The CDR3 DNA sequence: TGTGCCAGCAGCCAAGAATCGCCGGCCTACGAGCAGTACTTC.

There are a few counts of this clonotype. The chain joins TRBV6-2 or TRBV6-3 to TRBJ2-1; D is ambiguous. The V and J ends lost 3 bases and 9 bases respectively, with 12 bases between them. Germline-derived CDR1 and CDR2 are MNHEY and SVGEGT. This CDR3 comprises 13 residues. CDR3 sequence (DNA): TGTGCCAGCAGTTATAATTCAGTGGGTGAGCAGTTCTTC. Its protein is CASSYNSVGEQFF.

The chain combines TRBV7-9 with TRBJ2-3; the D gene is possibly TRBD2 (6 bases). The germline gives CDR1 SEHNR, CDR2 FQNEAQ (reference sequence). V lost 5 bases, J lost 1 base, and 10 bases lay in between. There are 14 residues in the CDR3. The CDR3 region has the DNA TGTGCCAGCAGCGTCGGAGGGGGCACAGATACGCAGTATTTT. It encodes CASSVGGGTDTQYF.

The J gene is TRBJ2-7, the V gene TRBV18; D is perhaps TRBD2 (7 bases). Germline V gene lookup returns CDR1 KGHSH and CDR2 LQKENI. The CDR3 is made up of 14 amino acids. Trimming took 3 bases from V and 6 from J, leaving 15 bases between them. DNA for the CDR3: TGTGCCAGCTCACCGGATTACGGGGGGCGCGAGCAGTACTTC. It is translated as CASSPDYGGREQYF.

This clonotype has only a few counts. V gene TRBV3-1 combines with J gene TRBJ2-7; D unclear. Trimming pared 2 bases from V and 4 bases from J, leaving 12 bases between. The length of the CDR3 is 14 residues. Germline V gives CDR1 LGHDT, CDR2 YNNKEL (reference sequence). The CDR3 DNA follows: TGTGCCAGCAGCCAACTCCGGAGAGTTTACGAGCAGTACTTC. It codes for CASSQLRRVYEQYF.

V and J are TRBV29-1 and TRBJ1-2, with TRBD1 identical over 9 bases. The germline V gene has CDR1 SQVTM and CDR2 ANQGSEA. Germline trimming cut 6 bases from V and 4 bases from J; bases unmatched to any gene: 9. The CDR3 runs to 14 residues. In DNA form, the CDR3 reads TGCAGCGTCGTTCCGGGACAGGGCCTCTATGGCTACACCTTC. Its protein product is CSVVPGQGLYGYTF.

This chain connects TRBV19 to TRBJ2-2; D not resolved. The CDR3 spans 15 residues. From germline, CDR1 is LNHDA and CDR2 SQIVND (reference sequence). The V end was cut by 1 base, the J end by 6 bases, with 12 bases between. The CDR3 reads CASSIGSQGPGELFF. In DNA form, the CDR3 reads TGTGCCAGTAGTATAGGTTCCCAAGGTCCCGGGGAGCTGTTTTTT.

This clonotype was counted a few times. The rearrangement links TRBV15 to TRBJ2-3; D gene unclear. The ends were cut back, 4 bases at V and 6 bases at J, with 11 bases in the middle. CDR1 and CDR2 (germline): LNHNV, YYDKDF (reference sequence). The CDR3 contains 13 residues. The CDR3 region is CATSIHSRDTQYF. CDR3 coding DNA: TGTGCCACCAGCATCCACTCCCGTGATACGCAGTATTTT.

J is TRBJ2-7 and V is TRBV7-9; D remains unclear. Germline lookup yields CDR1 SEHNR and CDR2 FQNEAQ (reference sequence). V was cut by 2 bases and J by 3 bases, with 8 bases left in between. The length of the CDR3 is 13 residues. The CDR3 loop reads CASSLLGVYEQYF. In nucleotides, the CDR3 is TGTGCCAGCAGCTTACTAGGAGTCTACGAGCAGTACTTC.

This clonotype came up a few times. This rearrangement joins TRBV20-1 to TRBJ1-1; 9 nucleotides align to TRBD1. There are 15 residues in the CDR3. Germline CDR1 reads DFQATT; CDR2 reads SNEGSKA (reference sequence). V was clipped by 8 bases and J by 0 bases; unmatched bases: 10. This CDR3 reads CSPRGQGRLNTEAFF. The CDR3 nucleotides are TGCAGTCCCAGAGGACAGGGGAGACTGAACACTGAAGCTTTCTTT.

This clonotype was counted only a few times. The gene calls are TRBV2 and TRBJ1-1; possible D gene TRBD1, 6 bases. The CDR3 contains 14 residues. Trimming removed 6 bases from V and 3 bases from J, with 14 bases in between. CDR1 and CDR2 (germline): SNHLY, FYNNEI. CDR3 in amino acids: CASRADRGYTEAFF. The CDR3 DNA follows: TGTGCCAGCAGAGCGGACAGAGGGTACACTGAAGCTTTCTTT.

In its sample, this clonotype was seen a few times. The V gene is TRBV6-5, the J gene TRBJ1-6, with D perhaps matching TRBD1 (5 bases). The CDR3 consists of 16 residues. Germline values: CDR1 MNHEY, CDR2 SVGAGI. Trimming removed 4 bases at V and 4 bases at J, with 14 bases between. CDR3 in DNA: TGTGCCAGCAGTTCGGTCGGGGGAGGTTATAATTCACCCCTCCACTTT. Translating it yields CASSSVGGGYNSPLHF.

V usage is TRBV11-2 and J usage is TRBJ2-7; D perhaps matches TRBD2 (5 bases). Germline V gene data show CDR1 as SGHAT and CDR2 as FQNNGV. The ends were cut back, 5 bases at V and 3 bases at J, with 14 bases in the middle. This CDR3 spans 14 amino acids. CDR3 bases: TGTGCCAGCAGCCCTACAGCGGCGGGCTACGAGCAGTACTTC. Its protein is CASSPTAAGYEQYF.

The chain couples TRBV28 to TRBJ1-5; possibly TRBD1 for D (5 bases). Between the trimmed V and J ends, which lost 5 bases and 5 bases, there was a span of 16 bases. Germline V gene lookup returns CDR1 MDHEN and CDR2 SYDVKM. This CDR3 is built from 15 residues. Here the CDR3 DNA reads TGTGCCAGCAGTGGCCCGTCCCGGGGGTATCAGCCCCAGCATTTT. This encodes CASSGPSRGYQPQHF.

The genes are TRBV9 and TRBJ2-1; 9 nucleotides match TRBD2. V shed 0 bases and J 6 bases; nucleotides not matched to a gene: 7. The CDR3 loop spans 16 amino acids. Germline V lookup: CDR1 SGDLS, CDR2 YYNGEE. The DNA for the CDR3 is TGTGCCAGCAGCGTAGTTAGCGGGAGTTCTGGCAATGAGCAGTTCTTC. Amino acids: CASSVVSGSSGNEQFF.

The sample holds one count of this clonotype. The chain employs TRBV6-5 and TRBJ2-5; D is unclear. The V end lost 4 bases, the J end lost 2 bases, and 14 bases lay between the germline ends. Germline V gene lookup returns CDR1 MNHEY and CDR2 SVGAGI. The CDR3 spans 15 residues. The CDR3 region has the DNA TGTGCCAGCAGTTCCACCTACAACTTTCAAGAGACCCAGTACTTC. This gives the protein CASSSTYNFQETQYF.

This clonotype was counted only a few times. The chain combines TRBV12-3 or TRBV12-4 with TRBJ2-3; 8 nucleotides match TRBD1. The CDR3 loop spans 16 amino acids. V dropped 1 base and J dropped 0; count of bases not matched to a gene: 3. CDR3 sequence: CASSLGTGPSTDTQYF. Here the CDR3 DNA reads TGTGCCAGCAGTTTAGGGACAGGGCCTAGCACAGATACGCAGTATTTT.

The gene calls are TRBV6-4 and TRBJ2-1, with 8 bases matching TRBD2. Germline trimming cut 4 bases from V and 9 bases from J; bases unmatched to any gene: 11. The germline CDR1 and CDR2 sequences are MRHNA and SNTAGT. The CDR3 length is 15 residues. The CDR3 bases are TGTGCCAGCAGTGTTCGCGGGAGGATCGGGGGTGAGCAGTTCTTC. Protein: CASSVRGRIGGEQFF.